What follows are 9 T cell receptor beta chains derived from one specimen sequenced in a study of CD8+ T cells in alopecia areata. Extracted RNA was reverse transcribed, and the resulting cDNA served as sequencing template. Clones were sequenced by immunoSEQ multiplex PCR, and TCRdb holds only the in-frame ones, with some missing. The sample holds 30,000 to 35,000 clones; around 50% are singletons and the top ten take 40%. The sample was NKG2D-high CD8+ T cells sorted from blood. Receptors originate from a human donor with alopecia areata.

The V gene is TRBV10-3, the J gene TRBJ2-3, with 11 nucleotides matching TRBD2. The CDR3 covers 17 residues. The germline gives CDR1 ENHRY, CDR2 SYGVKD. V dropped 7 bases and J dropped 0; count of bases not matched to a gene: 9. DNA for the CDR3: TGTGCCATCACCGCGAAAGTAGCGGGGGGGAGCACAGATACGCAGTATTTT. This gives the protein CAITAKVAGGSTDTQYF.

This clone has a handful of counts. The chain joins TRBV28 to TRBJ2-3; D may match TRBD1 or TRBD2 (6 bases each). The V and J ends lost 5 bases and 3 bases respectively, with 21 bases between them. Per the germline V gene, CDR1 is MDHEN and CDR2 is SYDVKM. This CDR3 region has 17 residues. This CDR3 reads CASSGARDWGATDTQYF. CDR3 nucleotides: TGTGCCAGCAGTGGCGCGCGGGACTGGGGGGCGACAGATACGCAGTATTTT.

V and J are TRBV5-1 and TRBJ2-3; 7 positions agree with TRBD1. Germline CDR1 reads SGHRS; CDR2 reads YFSETQ. The CDR3 sequence is 16 residues long. The trim removed 4 bases at V and 0 bases at J, leaving 8 bases unmatched. CDR3 protein: CASSLRQGPSTDTQYF. CDR3 DNA: TGCGCCAGCAGCCTACGACAGGGCCCAAGCACAGATACGCAGTATTTT.

The rearrangement links TRBV28 to TRBJ2-5; the D gene could be TRBD1 or TRBD2 (5 bases each). The V and J ends lost 7 bases and 3 bases respectively, with 18 bases between them. CDR3 size: 15 residues. Germline V CDR1 and CDR2: MDHEN, SYDVKM. The CDR3 sequence: CASTLGRDGEETQYF. In nucleotides, the CDR3 is TGTGCCAGCACCCTTGGCCGGGACGGGGAAGAGACCCAGTACTTC.

This clone showed up just a few times. The chain joins TRBV19 to TRBJ1-5, with D hard to call. Looked up from germline, CDR1 is LNHDA and CDR2 is SQIVND (reference sequence). Deletions cut 3 bases from V and 6 bases from J, with 18 bases between. This CDR3 spans 16 amino acids. CDR3 bases: TGTGCCAGTAGTATGAATTTAGGGAGTGCAGTTCAGCCCCAGCATTTT. Amino acid sequence: CASSMNLGSAVQPQHF. Drawing the rest from reference TRBV19 and TRBJ1-5, the complete variable domain is DGGITQSPKYLFRKEGQNVTLSCEQNLNHDAMYWYRQDPGQGLRLIYYSQIVNDFQKGDIAEGYSVSREKKESFPLTVTSAQKNPTAFYLCASSMNLGSAVQPQHFGDGTRLSIL.

The table lists this clone with a few counts. The chain joins TRBV4-1 to TRBJ2-2; D gene ambiguous. Trimming cost V 7 bases and J 1 base, with 10 bases left between them. CDR1 MGHRA and CDR2 YSYEKL come from the germline V gene. The CDR3 is 14 amino acids. The CDR3, as DNA: TGCGCCAGCAAACGTCAGCAGAACACCGGGGAGCTGTTTTTT. It yields the protein CASKRQQNTGELFF.

V usage is TRBV11-2 and J usage is TRBJ2-7; D uncertain. V was pared by 0 bases and J by 4 bases, with 7 bases between. The CDR3 has 13 amino acids. Germline V gives CDR1 SGHAT, CDR2 FQNNGV. The DNA of the CDR3 is TGTGCCAGCAGCTTAGATATTCCGTACGAGCAGTACTTC. This encodes CASSLDIPYEQYF.

The chain links TRBV5-1 to TRBJ2-1; no clear D gene. Germline V gene lookup returns CDR1 SGHRS and CDR2 YFSETQ. CDR3 length equals 15 residues. V lost 1 base to trimming and J lost 0 bases, with 8 bases between them. CDR3 amino acids: CASSLSIASYNEQFF. Here the CDR3 DNA reads TGCGCCAGCAGCTTGTCCATTGCCTCCTACAATGAGCAGTTCTTC.

This clone showed up just a few times. The gene calls are TRBV27 and TRBJ2-1; TRBD2 aligns across 10 bases. Trimming removed 5 bases from V and 2 bases from J; junction bases left unmatched: 3. CDR1 MNHEY and CDR2 SMNVEV come from the germline V gene (reference sequence). This CDR3 is 15 amino acids long. CDR3 sequence: CASSQSGGAYNEQFF. For the CDR3, the DNA is TGTGCCAGCAGTCAGAGCGGGGGGGCCTACAATGAGCAGTTCTTC.